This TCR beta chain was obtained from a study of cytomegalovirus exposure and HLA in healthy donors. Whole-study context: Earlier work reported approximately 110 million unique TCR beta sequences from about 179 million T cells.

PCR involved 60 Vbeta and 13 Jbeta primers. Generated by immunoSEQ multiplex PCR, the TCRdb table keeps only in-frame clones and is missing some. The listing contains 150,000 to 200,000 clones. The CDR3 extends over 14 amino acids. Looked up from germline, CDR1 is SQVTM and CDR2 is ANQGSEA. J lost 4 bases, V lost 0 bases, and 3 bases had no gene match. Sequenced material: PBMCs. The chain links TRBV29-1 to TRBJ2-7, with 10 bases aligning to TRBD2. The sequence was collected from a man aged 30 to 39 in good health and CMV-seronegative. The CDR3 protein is CSVEDRTSGYEQYF. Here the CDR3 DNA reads TGCAGCGTTGAAGATCGGACTAGCGGTTACGAGCAGTACTTC.